The 10 T cell receptor beta chains presented below share a single source sample, sequenced in a study of radiotherapy plus CTLA-4 blockade in lung cancer. The assay was immunoSEQ multiplex PCR, and TCRdb's table has in-frame clones only and misses some. The table records 80,000 to 100,000 clones, approximately 85% of them present only once. The material was peripheral blood, obtained from a patient treated with radiotherapy plus ipilimumab. The receptors originated from a human donor with non-small cell lung cancer who had a partial response to radiotherapy plus ipilimumab.

The V and J genes are TRBV7-2 and TRBJ1-4; 7 bases map to TRBD1. V shed 5 bases and J 3 bases; nucleotides not matched to a gene: 3. CDR3 length: 14 amino acids. CDR1 SGHTA and CDR2 FQGNSA come from the germline V gene. In DNA form, the CDR3 reads TGTGCCAGCAGCGCGACAGGGCCTAATGAAAAACTGTTTTTT. This translates into CASSATGPNEKLFF.

This sequence joins TRBV7-6 and TRBJ2-1; D unclear. V lost 1 base to trimming and J lost 5 bases, with 6 bases between them. The CDR3 spans 13 residues. Germline lookup yields CDR1 SGHVS and CDR2 FNYEAQ. The CDR3 DNA sequence: TGTGCCAGCAGCTTAGGCAGGCACAATGAGCAGTTCTTC. Translating gives CASSLGRHNEQFF.

The chain joins TRBV23-1 to TRBJ1-1, with D possibly matching TRBD1 (6 bases). TRBV23-1 is an open reading frame, and its role is uncertain. The CDR3 spans 16 residues. Trimming took 0 bases from V and 6 from J, leaving 17 bases between them. This CDR3 is CASSQSFSRGLSEAFF. In DNA, the CDR3 is TGCGCCAGCAGTCAATCGTTCTCCAGGGGTTTGTCTGAAGCTTTCTTT.

The genes are TRBV7-2 and TRBJ1-3, with 8 bases identical to TRBD1. The CDR3 runs to 16 residues. Per the germline V gene, CDR1 is SGHTA and CDR2 is FQGNSA. The trim removed 5 bases at V and 3 bases at J, leaving 9 bases unmatched. CDR3 sequence reads: CASSRGQATLGNTIYF. The CDR3 DNA sequence: TGTGCCAGCAGCCGGGGACAGGCCACTCTTGGAAACACCATATATTTT.

The gene calls are TRBV5-4 and TRBJ2-3, with TRBD2 identical over 13 bases. The germline gives CDR1 SGHNT, CDR2 YYREEE (reference sequence). J was trimmed by 1 base and V by 5 bases; bases with no gene match: 7. The CDR3 has 17 residues. CDR3 sequence reads: CASRGTSGTLGTDTQYF. The DNA for the CDR3 is TGTGCCAGCAGAGGGACTAGCGGGACCCTCGGCACAGATACGCAGTATTTT. Combining the CDR3 with reference TRBV5-4 and TRBJ2-3 gives the whole variable domain ETGVTQSPTHLIKTRGQQVTLRCSSQSGHNTVSWYQQALGQGPQFIFQYYREEENGRGNFPPRFSGLQFPNYSSELNVNALELDDSALYLCASRGTSGTLGTDTQYFGPGTRLTVL.

V usage is TRBV7-2 and J usage is TRBJ1-4; 7 bases are shared with TRBD1. Germline trimming cut 5 bases from V and 5 bases from J; bases unmatched to any gene: 8. Germline values: CDR1 SGHTA, CDR2 FQGNSA. CDR3 length: 15 residues. In nucleotides, the CDR3 is TGTGCCAGCAGCCCGAGGACAGGTTGGAATGAAAAACTGTTTTTT. This translates into CASSPRTGWNEKLFF.

The chain couples TRBV7-3 to TRBJ2-1; 7 bases fit TRBD2. This CDR3 has 14 residues. V gave up 3 bases and J gave up 8 bases; unmatched junction bases: 7. Germline CDR1 is SGHTA and CDR2 is FQGTGA. CDR3 region: CASSLGRARYEQFF. In DNA form, the CDR3 reads TGTGCCAGCAGCTTGGGGAGGGCTAGGTATGAGCAGTTCTTC.

The chain employs TRBV21-1 and TRBJ2-7; the table's TRBD2 call for D was not verified on the DNA. TRBV21-1 is annotated as a pseudogene. This CDR3 has 15 residues. CDR3 protein: CASSKSAGTFYEQYF. The CDR3, as DNA: TGTGCCAGCAGCAAATCAGCAGGGACTTTCTACGAGCAGTACTTC.

This rearrangement joins TRBV11-2 to TRBJ2-1, with 11 bases identical to TRBD2. Per the germline V gene, CDR1 is SGHAT and CDR2 is FQNNGV. There are 15 residues in the CDR3. V lost 5 bases to trimming and J lost 6 bases; unmatched junction nucleotides: 6. The CDR3 region has the DNA TGTGCCAGCAGCCGGACTAGCGGGTACGTCAATGAGCAGTTCTTC. It is translated as CASSRTSGYVNEQFF.

The chain links TRBV30 to TRBJ1-1; D is possibly TRBD1 (6 bases). The V gene lost 4 bases and the J gene lost 3 bases, with 12 bases spanning the gap. The CDR3 covers 13 residues. Germline CDR1 is GTSNPN and CDR2 is SVGIG (reference sequence). The CDR3: CAWTGGRHTEAFF. The CDR3, as DNA: TGTGCCTGGACCGGGGGGCGCCACACTGAAGCTTTCTTT.